The clone carrying this T cell receptor (beta chain) was seen repeatedly, ten times or more. Its specificity is not known. Preparation of TCR beta libraries was done by quantitative 5'-RACE with molecular barcodes. TCRdb reprocessed the 5' RACE reads via MiXCR and lists one record per CDR3 protein. This table holds 35,000 to 50,000 distinct CDR3 sequences, approximately 11% found once. The record originates from a study of CD8 T cells in ankylosing spondylitis. Study conclusions and caveats: A TCR beta motif made of about 8 highly homologous variants seemed typical of ankylosing spondylitis blood. Clones linked to disease, bearing a CD8+ phenotype, were relatively rare in peripheral blood. Some of the motif variants had earlier been found in reactive arthritis patients' fluid and blood.

Germline loops: CDR1 SGDLS, CDR2 YYNGEE. The V gene lost 0 bases and the J gene lost 4 bases, with 8 bases spanning the gap. The length of the CDR3 is 14 residues. The sample consisted of blood, either unsorted or a sorted T cell fraction (not recorded which). This TCR was recovered from a male donor with ankylosing spondylitis or in good health (not recorded which). The chain couples TRBV9 to TRBJ2-1, with a tentative D call TRBD2 (6 bases). The CDR3 DNA reads as TGTGCCAGCAGCGTAGGCGGGGCTTACAATGAGCAGTTCTTC. Translating it yields CASSVGGAYNEQFF.